One and the same sample provided the 9 T cell receptor beta chains below, sequenced in a study of cytomegalovirus exposure and HLA in healthy donors. The PCR had 60 Vbeta and 13 Jbeta primers. Data came from immunoSEQ multiplex PCR; TCRdb stores just in-frame clones and leaves some out. The sample includes some 120,000 clones, around 78% of them seen just once. The specimen was PBMCs. The receptors come from a man aged 35-49 years in good health and CMV-seronegative.

The chain combines TRBV27 with TRBJ1-2, with D perhaps matching TRBD1 (6 bases). Trimming took 6 bases from V and 4 from J, leaving 18 bases between them. Looked up from germline, CDR1 is MNHEY and CDR2 is SMNVEV (reference sequence). The CDR3 runs to 15 residues. The CDR3 DNA follows: TGTGCCAGCAGCCCCCCCGGGCGGGGGCTCTATGGCTACACCTTC. Translating it yields CASSPPGRGLYGYTF.

The chain uses TRBV7-9 and TRBJ2-5; D gene unclear. The CDR3 length is 13 residues. The germline gives CDR1 SEHNR, CDR2 FQNEAQ (reference sequence). V dropped 5 bases and J dropped 0 bases, with 7 bases sitting between them. The CDR3 sequence: CASSPQNQETQYF. CDR3 DNA sequence: TGTGCCAGCAGCCCCCAGAACCAAGAGACCCAGTACTTC.

This clone occurred a few times. This chain joins TRBV5-1 and TRBJ2-4; a possible D gene is TRBD2 (5 bases). Trimming stripped 4 bases from V and 0 bases from J, with 14 bases between. The CDR3 consists of 16 residues. Germline CDR1 reads SGHRS; CDR2 reads YFSETQ. In DNA form, the CDR3 reads TGCGCCAGCAGCCCCGGGGATTCGGGAGCCAAAAACATTCAGTACTTC. Translating gives CASSPGDSGAKNIQYF.

This clone was recorded a few times. The chain links TRBV19 to TRBJ1-1; 7 nucleotides agree with TRBD1. From germline, CDR1 is LNHDA and CDR2 SQIVND (reference sequence). CDR3 length equals 14 residues. J was trimmed by 2 bases and V by 5 bases; bases with no gene match: 5. The CDR3 DNA follows: TGTGCCAGTAGTGTCAGACAGGGTAACACTGAAGCTTTCTTT. Its protein is CASSVRQGNTEAFF. The full variable domain, rest sourced from reference TRBV19 and TRBJ1-1, is DGGITQSPKYLFRKEGQNVTLSCEQNLNHDAMYWYRQDPGQGLRLIYYSQIVNDFQKGDIAEGYSVSREKKESFPLTVTSAQKNPTAFYLCASSVRQGNTEAFFGQGTRLTVV.

The chain joins TRBV27 to TRBJ1-1; D possibly corresponds to TRBD1 (6 bases). V lost 4 bases to trimming and J lost 2 bases, with 11 bases between them. This CDR3 is built from 14 residues. Germline CDR1 is MNHEY and CDR2 is SMNVEV (reference sequence). The DNA of the CDR3 is TGTGCCAGCAGTTATTCAGGGGCCAACACTGAAGCTTTCTTT. Protein sequence: CASSYSGANTEAFF.

The V call is TRBV11-2, the J call TRBJ1-1, with D tentatively TRBD1 (6 bases). Germline CDR1 is SGHAT and CDR2 is FQNNGV. The CDR3 sequence is 14 residues long. V dropped 2 bases and J dropped 8 bases, with 15 bases sitting between them. DNA of the CDR3: TGTGCCAGCAGCTTAAACAGGGAATATACGGAAGCTTTCTTT. Translating gives CASSLNREYTEAFF.

The chain combines TRBV18 with TRBJ1-2; the D is unclear. In germline, CDR1 is KGHSH, CDR2 LQKENI. The CDR3 length is 14 residues. V dropped 3 bases and J dropped 4 bases, with 12 bases sitting between them. This CDR3 reads CASSPGMAGYGYTF. The CDR3 DNA sequence: TGTGCCAGCTCACCGGGAATGGCGGGCTATGGCTACACCTTC. The variable domain in full, completed from reference TRBV18 and TRBJ1-2, reads NAGVMQNPRHLVRRRGQEARLRCSPMKGHSHVYWYRQLPEEGLKFMVYLQKENIIDESGMPKERFSAEFPKEGPSILRIQQVVRGDSAAYFCASSPGMAGYGYTFGSGTRLTVV.

The genes are TRBV7-9 and TRBJ2-1; D is undetermined. V was cut by 5 bases and J by 9 bases, with 11 bases left in between. In germline, CDR1 is SEHNR, CDR2 FQNEAQ (reference sequence). CDR3 length equals 12 residues. The CDR3 loop is CASSPTLVEQFF. In DNA, the CDR3 is TGTGCCAGCAGCCCTACCCTCGTTGAGCAGTTCTTC.

The chain joins TRBV5-1 to TRBJ2-3; TRBD1 agrees at 11 bases. Germline V gene lookup returns CDR1 SGHRS and CDR2 YFSETQ. The CDR3 sequence is 14 residues long. Trimming removed 4 bases from V and 5 bases from J; junction bases left unmatched: 3. The CDR3 region is CASSRGTGGDTQYF. The CDR3 DNA is TGCGCCAGCAGCCGGGGGACAGGGGGAGATACGCAGTATTTT.